Shown below are 25 T cell receptor beta chains from a single sample sequenced in a study of T-cell reconstitution after alpha-beta-depleted transplantation in children. Unique molecular identifiers were incorporated when the TCRbeta library was constructed. TCRdb processed the PCR reads anew with MiXCR; each CDR3 protein has one entry. Among about 420,000 distinct CDR3 sequences listed, around 15% were seen once. The sequences come from PBMCs, mostly from graft donor cells, collected 360 days after TCRalphabeta/CD19-depleted stem cell transplant. Receptors originate from a boy under two years old who had a stem cell transplant for Wiskott-Aldrich syndrome, so the T cells may come from the graft donor.

The chain carries TRBV20-1 and TRBJ2-1; TRBD2 matches at 10 bases. Germline V lookup: CDR1 DFQATT, CDR2 SNEGSKA (reference sequence). The junction had 8 bases not matched to a gene; V was cut back by 6 bases and J by 3 bases. This CDR3 is 15 amino acids long. CDR3 in amino acids: CSATRAGGSYNEQFF. CDR3 coding DNA: TGCAGTGCAACTAGAGCGGGAGGGAGCTACAATGAGCAGTTCTTC.

The chain recombines TRBV29-1 with TRBJ2-7, with D hard to call. The CDR3 consists of 12 residues. Trimming took off 3 bases at V and 1 base at J, with 7 bases between the two ends. Germline CDR1 reads SQVTM; CDR2 reads ANQGSEA. The CDR3 bases are TGCAGCGTTGAGGGTCCGTCCTACGAGCAGTACTTC. Translated, it gives CSVEGPSYEQYF.

The chain couples TRBV10-3 to TRBJ1-6, with 7 bases identical to TRBD1. This CDR3 has 15 amino acids. CDR1 is ENHRY, CDR2 SYGVKD, per germline. The junction had 3 bases not matched to a gene; V was cut back by 3 bases and J by 4 bases. In nucleotides, the CDR3 is TGTGCCATCAGTGATCGGGACAGATATAATTCACCCCTCCACTTT. This translates into CAISDRDRYNSPLHF.

The chain joins TRBV21-1 to TRBJ1-6. TRBV21-1 is a pseudogene segment. The length of the CDR3 is 10 residues. The CDR3 is CASINSPLHF. DNA for the CDR3: TGTGCCAGCATAAACTCACCCCTCCACTTT.

This sequence joins TRBV5-5 and TRBJ2-6; unclear D gene. This CDR3 comprises 16 residues. Germline CDR1 reads SGHKS; CDR2 reads YYEKEE (reference sequence). With 4 bases removed from V and 0 bases from J, the gap between germline ends came to 11 bases. Written as DNA, the CDR3 is TGTGCCAGCAGCCCTTTTGTGGGCTCTGGGGCCAACGTCCTGACTTTC. Its translation is CASSPFVGSGANVLTF.

V and J are TRBV24-1 and TRBJ1-1; D ambiguous. Deletions cut 6 bases from V and 6 bases from J, with 10 bases between. CDR3 size: 12 residues. Per the germline V gene, CDR1 is KGHDR and CDR2 is SFDVKD. CDR3 loop: CATSTAGAEAFF. The CDR3 coding sequence is TGTGCCACCAGTACTGCTGGCGCTGAAGCTTTCTTT.

This clonotype was counted a single time. The chain combines TRBV3-1 with TRBJ2-7; no reliable D call. There are 13 residues in the CDR3. V was cut by 1 base and J by 3 bases, with 7 bases left in between. From germline, CDR1 is LGHDT and CDR2 YNNKEL (reference sequence). This chain's CDR3 is CASSQGPLYEQYF. For the CDR3, the DNA is TGTGCCAGCAGCCAAGGGCCCCTCTACGAGCAGTACTTC.

The chain carries TRBV28 and TRBJ2-1; D perhaps matches TRBD2 (5 bases). The V end lost 4 bases, the J end lost 14 bases, and 18 bases lay between the germline ends. This CDR3 region has 13 residues. Germline-derived CDR1 and CDR2 are MDHEN and SYDVKM. The chain's CDR3 is CASSSGFTMSKFF. Written as DNA, the CDR3 is TGTGCCAGCAGTTCGGGATTTACAATGTCGAAGTTCTTC.

This sequence joins TRBV6-1 and TRBJ2-4; 10 bases match TRBD1. The germline gives CDR1 MNHNS, CDR2 SASEGT. This CDR3 contains 14 residues. J gave up 7 bases and V 8 bases, and 8 bases lay outside the gene matches. CDR3 in DNA: TGTGCCAGCTCAACAGACAGGGGGCACAACATTCAGTACTTC. Translating gives CASSTDRGHNIQYF.

The genes are TRBV5-5 and TRBJ2-5, with D maybe TRBD1 (6 bases). The CDR3 is made up of 15 amino acids. V gave up 1 base and J gave up 5 bases, with 15 bases separating them. CDR1 and CDR2 from the germline V gene are SGHKS and YYEKEE (reference sequence). Here the CDR3 DNA reads TGTGCCAGCAGCTTGTCGAGGGGGAACCCGGAGACCCAGTACTTC. This codes for CASSLSRGNPETQYF.

This clonotype was counted ten times or more. Mismatch with germline at one junction end may stem from a read error. In DNA form, the CDR3 reads TGTGCCAGCAGCTTAGGAAGGGCTGGGGCCAACGTCCTGACTTTC. Protein product: CASSLGRAGANVLTF. This rearrangement joins TRBV12-3 or TRBV12-4 to TRBJ2-6; D remains ambiguous. The CDR3 has 15 amino acids.

This clonotype was recorded a few times. The chain couples TRBV27 to TRBJ2-5; 9 nucleotides align to TRBD1. Germline-derived CDR1 and CDR2 are MNHEY and SMNVEV (reference sequence). The CDR3 is 17 residues long. V was clipped by 5 bases and J by 3 bases; unmatched bases: 13. CDR3 DNA sequence: TGTGCCAGCAGTCGCCTCCGGGACAGGGTGGGCAAAGAGACCCAGTACTTC. This encodes CASSRLRDRVGKETQYF.

The CDR3 DNA reads as TGTGCCAGCAGCTTAGACGGCTTGAGCACAGATACGCAGTATTTT. This encodes CASSLDGLSTDTQYF. The gene calls are TRBV7-6 and TRBJ2-3; D gene unclear. Germline V CDR1 and CDR2: SGHVS, FNYEAQ. The CDR3 has 15 amino acids. The V end was cut by 1 base, the J end by 0 bases, with 8 bases between.

This clonotype appeared a few times. V and J are TRBV20-1 and TRBJ2-5; D is uncertain. Looked up from germline, CDR1 is DFQATT and CDR2 is SNEGSKA (reference sequence). V was pared by 3 bases and J by 2 bases, with 7 bases between. This CDR3 region has 12 residues. Here the CDR3 reads CSARMGQETQYF. The DNA of the CDR3 is TGCAGTGCTAGGATGGGACAAGAGACCCAGTACTTC.

The genes are TRBV10-3 and TRBJ2-7, with D hard to call. Germline V gene data show CDR1 as ENHRY and CDR2 as SYGVKD. CDR3 length: 12 residues. Between the trimmed V and J ends, which lost 4 bases and 4 bases, there was a span of 8 bases. The CDR3 DNA follows: TGTGCCATCAGTGTGAGTGAGTACGAGCAGTACTTC. Its protein product is CAISVSEYEQYF.

J is TRBJ2-5 and V is TRBV24-1; TRBD2 matches at 7 bases. CDR3 length: 17 amino acids. The germline CDR1 and CDR2 sequences are KGHDR and SFDVKD. With 4 bases clipped from V and 1 base from J, the junction kept 11 bases outside the gene matches. The CDR3 is CATSDSWPAGFQETQYF. The CDR3 bases are TGTGCCACCAGTGACTCCTGGCCAGCGGGATTCCAAGAGACCCAGTACTTC.

There are a few counts of this clonotype. V is TRBV27 and J is TRBJ2-1; 7 nucleotides match TRBD2. The CDR3 is made up of 15 amino acids. Trimming cost V 3 bases and J 6 bases; bases outside gene matches: 8. Germline assignment: CDR1 MNHEY and CDR2 SMNVEV (reference sequence). The CDR3 nucleotides read TGTGCCAGCAGTTTTTGGGGGGAGGGCCGCAATGAGCAGTTCTTC. Its translation: CASSFWGEGRNEQFF.

This clonotype was seen more than once but under ten times. The chain combines TRBV6-6 with TRBJ1-6; 8 nucleotides match TRBD1. V was clipped by 11 bases and J by 7 bases; unmatched bases: 7. Germline V lookup: CDR1 MNHNY, CDR2 SVGAGI (reference sequence). The CDR3 is 13 amino acids. The CDR3 DNA sequence: TGTGCCGCAACAGGGGGGGGGAATTCACCCCTCCACTTT. This gives the protein CAATGGGNSPLHF.

This clonotype was counted at least ten times. The rearrangement uses TRBV19 and TRBJ2-5; tentatively, D is TRBD1 or TRBD2 (5 bases each). The germline V gene encodes CDR1 LNHDA and CDR2 SQIVND (reference sequence). The CDR3 is 15 amino acids. V lost 5 bases and J lost 2, with 15 bases in between. The CDR3 sequence: CASSLGHRGQETQYF. DNA of the CDR3: TGTGCCAGTAGTCTAGGACACCGGGGACAAGAGACCCAGTACTTC. The full variable domain, rest sourced from reference TRBV19 and TRBJ2-5, is DGGITQSPKYLFRKEGQNVTLSCEQNLNHDAMYWYRQDPGQGLRLIYYSQIVNDFQKGDIAEGYSVSREKKESFPLTVTSAQKNPTAFYLCASSLGHRGQETQYFGPGTRLLVL.

This clonotype was counted between two and nine times. This rearrangement joins TRBV14 to TRBJ2-7; D not resolved. The CDR3 covers 14 residues. CDR1 and CDR2 from the germline V gene are SGHDN and FVKESK. Trimming removed 2 bases from V and 0 bases from J, with 8 bases in between. The CDR3 here is CASSQRLTSYEQYF. The DNA for the CDR3 is TGTGCCAGCAGCCAACGACTGACCTCCTACGAGCAGTACTTC. The variable domain in full, completed from reference TRBV14 and TRBJ2-7, reads EAGVTQFPSHSVIEKGQTVTLRCDPISGHDNLYWYRRVMGKEIKFLLHFVKESKQDESGMPNNRFLAERTGGTYSTLKVQPAELEDSGVYFCASSQRLTSYEQYFGPGTRLTVT.

This clonotype occurred a few times. CDR3 DNA sequence: TGCGCCAGCAGCTTCCGAACGTCGGGGTATCGGACAGATACGCAGTATTTT. It encodes CASSFRTSGYRTDTQYF. This chain uses TRBV4-1 with TRBJ2-3; tentatively, D is TRBD2 (5 bases). This CDR3 has 17 amino acids. Germline values: CDR1 MGHRA, CDR2 YSYEKL. The ends were cut back, 5 bases at V and 3 bases at J, with 21 bases in the middle.

The rearrangement links TRBV12-3 or TRBV12-4 to TRBJ2-2; 8 nucleotides line up with TRBD1. The CDR3 consists of 15 residues. V was clipped by 4 bases and J by 5 bases; unmatched bases: 6. In DNA, the CDR3 is TGTGCCAGCAGTTCCCGGACAGGGTGGACCGGGGAGCTGTTTTTT. Amino acid sequence: CASSSRTGWTGELFF.

The V and J genes are TRBV11-2 and TRBJ2-1; maybe TRBD2 (5 bases). The germline V gene has CDR1 SGHAT and CDR2 FQNNGV. The CDR3 sequence is 15 residues long. Trimming left V 3 bases short and J 0 bases short, with 9 bases between. Here the CDR3 reads CASSFGVISYNEQFF. The CDR3 coding sequence is TGTGCCAGCAGCTTCGGGGTCATCTCCTACAATGAGCAGTTCTTC.

This clonotype was seen only once. The chain employs TRBV7-2 and TRBJ2-3, with 9 nucleotides matching TRBD2. The trim removed 7 bases at V and 6 bases at J, leaving 8 bases unmatched. The CDR3 length is 14 residues. Germline values: CDR1 SGHTA, CDR2 FQGNSA. CDR3 residues: CASNAGGYTDTQYF. The CDR3 nucleotides read TGTGCCAGCAATGCGGGAGGGTACACGGATACGCAGTATTTT. The whole variable domain, filled in from reference TRBV7-2 and TRBJ2-3, reads GAGVSQSPSNKVTEKGKDVELRCDPISGHTALYWYRQSLGQGLEFLIYFQGNSAPDKSGLPSDRFSAERTGGSVSTLTIQRTQQEDSAVYLCASNAGGYTDTQYFGPGTRLTVL.

The chain employs TRBV2 and TRBJ1-1; D might be TRBD1 (5 bases). The germline V gene has CDR1 SNHLY and CDR2 FYNNEI. V lost 11 bases and J lost 1, with 26 bases in between. The CDR3 extends over 17 amino acids. The CDR3 region is CAFSLGPWEGKNTEAFF. The CDR3 DNA sequence: TGTGCCTTCAGTTTGGGGCCCTGGGAGGGGAAGAACACTGAAGCTTTCTTT.